A single sample is the source of the 10 T cell receptor beta chains below, sequenced in a study of siplizumab effects on memory and regulatory T cells. Assay: immunoSEQ multiplex PCR; the TCRdb copy retains only in-frame clones and omits some. The table records some 70,000 clones, around nine tenths of them present only once. Input material: Tregs sorted from blood. These receptors were collected from a human donor in good health.

This chain connects TRBV5-1 to TRBJ2-1, with D perhaps matching TRBD2 (6 bases). CDR1 and CDR2 (germline): SGHRS, YFSETQ. The CDR3 is 17 amino acids. V was clipped by 2 bases and J by 2 bases, with 17 bases between them. The CDR3 bases are TGCGCCAGCAGCTTTACTCAGCGGGTGATCGCCTACAATGAGCAGTTCTTC. Encoded protein: CASSFTQRVIAYNEQFF.

CDR3: CASSPRLASGELFF. DNA of the CDR3: TGTGCCAGCAGCCCAAGACTAGCCTCCGGGGAGCTGTTTTTT. The V call is TRBV5-4, the J call TRBJ2-2; 7 nucleotides agree with TRBD2. The CDR3 consists of 14 residues. With V trimmed by 4 bases and J by 6 bases, 6 bases remained unmatched. In germline, CDR1 is SGHNT, CDR2 YYREEE (reference sequence).

This chain joins TRBV27 and TRBJ2-3; 14 bases are a match to TRBD2. Losses at the gene ends were 3 bases for V and 3 bases for J; bases not matched to a gene: 11. The CDR3 consists of 19 residues. Looked up from germline, CDR1 is MNHEY and CDR2 is SMNVEV (reference sequence). The CDR3 bases are TGTGCCAGCAGTTTCCTAACGAGACTAGCGGGAGGGCGAACAGATACGCAGTATTTT. Protein: CASSFLTRLAGGRTDTQYF.

The genes are TRBV28 and TRBJ2-1; 7 bases align to TRBD2. The CDR3 is 13 amino acids. With 9 bases clipped from V and 2 bases from J, the junction kept 4 bases outside the gene matches. Looked up from germline, CDR1 is MDHEN and CDR2 is SYDVKM. CDR3: CASRAGPYNEQFF. The CDR3, as DNA: TGTGCCAGTCGAGCGGGACCCTACAATGAGCAGTTCTTC.

This clone was detected only once. The gene calls are TRBV28 and TRBJ1-1; D gene ambiguous. Per the germline V gene, CDR1 is MDHEN and CDR2 is SYDVKM. The CDR3 is 11 residues long. V was shortened by 6 bases and J by 1 base, with 3 bases between the two germline ends. The CDR3 sequence: CASRQNTEAFF. The CDR3 coding sequence is TGTGCCAGCAGACAGAACACTGAAGCTTTCTTT. The whole variable domain, remainder taken from reference TRBV28 and TRBJ1-1, is DVKVTQSSRYLVKRTGEKVFLECVQDMDHENMFWYRQDPGLGLRLIYFSYDVKMKEKGDIPEGYSVSREKKERFSLILESASTNQTSMYLCASRQNTEAFFGQGTRLTVV.

The rearrangement uses TRBV6-5 and TRBJ1-1; D is ambiguous. V was clipped by 6 bases and J by 4 bases, with 12 bases between them. Per the germline V gene, CDR1 is MNHEY and CDR2 is SVGAGI. This CDR3 has 13 amino acids. The CDR3 DNA follows: TGTGCCAGCAGACCCTATAAGGGCACTGAAGCTTTCTTT. It codes for CASRPYKGTEAFF.

The gene calls are TRBV4-2 and TRBJ2-1, with 13 bases aligning to TRBD2. V shed 1 base and J 5 bases; nucleotides not matched to a gene: 5. Germline V lookup: CDR1 LGHNA, CDR2 YNFKEQ. There are 17 residues in the CDR3. The CDR3 region is CASSQGLAGGLDNEQFF. CDR3 nucleotide sequence: TGTGCCAGCAGCCAAGGACTAGCGGGAGGCCTAGACAATGAGCAGTTCTTC.

This clone was counted between two and nine times. This sequence joins TRBV19 and TRBJ1-2; D is perhaps TRBD1 (6 bases). The V end was cut by 6 bases, the J end by 4 bases, with 9 bases between. The CDR3 has 12 residues. CDR1 and CDR2 (germline): LNHDA, SQIVND (reference sequence). CDR3 in DNA: TGTGCCAGTAGAGACAGGCTCTATGGCTACACCTTC. Translated: CASRDRLYGYTF.

The V and J genes are TRBV13 and TRBJ2-1; the D gene is possibly TRBD2 (6 bases). The CDR3 sequence is 13 residues long. The germline CDR1 and CDR2 sequences are PRHDT and FYEKMQ (reference sequence). V lost 5 bases and J lost 6, with 11 bases in between. The CDR3: CASSPGTGNEQFF. CDR3 bases: TGTGCCAGCAGCCCCGGGACTGGCAATGAGCAGTTCTTC.

The chain recombines TRBV12-5 with TRBJ2-1; the D is unclear. The CDR3 sequence is 11 residues long. V lost 2 bases, J lost 6 bases, and 2 bases lay in between. Germline V gene data show CDR1 as LGHNT and CDR2 as FRNRAP. The CDR3 region is CASGLINEQFF. CDR3 in DNA: TGTGCTAGTGGTTTGATCAATGAGCAGTTCTTC.